A single sample gave rise to the 11 T cell receptor beta chains below, sequenced in a study of cytomegalovirus exposure and HLA in healthy donors. The PCR made use of 60 Vbeta and 13 Jbeta primers. The table came from immunoSEQ multiplex PCR; TCRdb's copy has only in-frame clones and leaves some out. This sample's table reports approximately 130,000 clones. The specimen was PBMCs. The source of these receptors is a woman between 55 and 75 years old in good health and CMV-seronegative.

A remark on this clone: Other DNA sequences in this sample translate to the same CDR3. V gene TRBV5-1 combines with J gene TRBJ2-1; D might be TRBD2 (6 bases). Deletions cut 0 bases from V and 1 base from J, with 8 bases between. The CDR3 has 15 residues. The germline V gene has CDR1 SGHRS and CDR2 YFSETQ. The CDR3 coding sequence is TGCGCCAGCAGCTTGGTCGGGAGTTCCTACAATGAGCAGTTCTTC. Its translation: CASSLVGSSYNEQFF.

In regard to this clone: An end of the junction differs from the germline gene, which may be a read error. Other nucleotide sequences in the sample specify the same CDR3. Here the CDR3 reads CAGAAFSDTQYF. Here the CDR3 DNA reads TGCGCCGGGGCAGCGTTCTCAGATACGCAGTATTTT. This chain links TRBV2 with TRBJ2-3; D possibly matches TRBD1 or TRBD2 (5 bases each). This CDR3 is 12 amino acids long. Germline assignment: CDR1 SNHLY and CDR2 FYNNEI.

This chain joins TRBV28 and TRBJ2-1; maybe TRBD1 (6 bases). Germline V gives CDR1 MDHEN, CDR2 SYDVKM. CDR3 length: 13 amino acids. The V and J ends lost 6 bases and 4 bases respectively, with 10 bases between them. The CDR3 DNA follows: TGTGCCAGCAGCCGGGGACAATACAATGAGCAGTTCTTC. Protein: CASSRGQYNEQFF.

This chain connects TRBV19 to TRBJ2-2, with D possibly TRBD2 on 6 matching bases. The CDR3 runs 16 residues. Germline V gene data show CDR1 as LNHDA and CDR2 as SQIVND (reference sequence). Trimming shortened V by 7 bases and J by 4 bases, and 19 bases separated the two germline ends. The CDR3 protein is CASMVAIGGSTGELFF. The CDR3 DNA is TGTGCCAGTATGGTAGCGATTGGGGGGAGCACCGGGGAGCTGTTTTTT. Filled out from reference TRBV19 and TRBJ2-2, the complete variable domain reads DGGITQSPKYLFRKEGQNVTLSCEQNLNHDAMYWYRQDPGQGLRLIYYSQIVNDFQKGDIAEGYSVSREKKESFPLTVTSAQKNPTAFYLCASMVAIGGSTGELFFGEGSRLTVL.

The chain carries TRBV11-3 and TRBJ1-1; 7 bases fit TRBD1. Germline loops: CDR1 SGHNT, CDR2 YENEEA. The length of the CDR3 is 15 residues. V lost 5 bases to trimming and J lost 3 bases; unmatched junction nucleotides: 9. CDR3 residues: CASSARTGTDTEAFF. CDR3 coding DNA: TGTGCCAGCAGCGCCCGGACAGGCACGGACACTGAAGCTTTCTTT. Together with reference TRBV11-3 and TRBJ1-1, the CDR3 gives the full variable domain: EAGVVQSPRYKIIEKKQPVAFWCNPISGHNTLYWYLQNLGQGPELLIRYENEEAVDDSQLPKDRFSAERLKGVDSTLKIQPAELGDSAVYLCASSARTGTDTEAFFGQGTRLTVV.

The V and J genes are TRBV4-1 and TRBJ1-1, with D possibly being TRBD1 (5 bases). V was trimmed by 4 bases and J by 3 bases, leaving 21 bases between them. There are 17 residues in the CDR3. Germline assignment: CDR1 MGHRA and CDR2 YSYEKL. Here the CDR3 reads CASSPGVRGGGYTEAFF. DNA for the CDR3: TGCGCCAGCAGCCCCGGAGTGAGGGGCGGGGGTTACACTGAAGCTTTCTTT.

The CDR3 loop reads CASSASDGAVPPYGYTF. CDR3 nucleotides: TGTGCCAGCAGCGCCAGCGATGGGGCAGTGCCTCCTTATGGCTACACCTTC. This sequence joins TRBV7-9 and TRBJ1-2; TRBD1 is a possible D gene (5 bases). Trimming cost V 5 bases and J 5 bases, with 24 bases left between them. Germline V lookup: CDR1 SEHNR, CDR2 FQNEAQ (reference sequence). The CDR3 has 17 amino acids.

The rearrangement uses TRBV5-1 and TRBJ1-3, with a possible D match to TRBD1 (6 bases). V lost 4 bases, J lost 0 bases, and 11 bases lay in between. Germline CDR1 is SGHRS and CDR2 is YFSETQ. This CDR3 has 15 amino acids. The CDR3 spells CASSPMGHSGNTIYF. As DNA, the CDR3 is TGCGCCAGCAGCCCGATGGGACACTCTGGAAACACCATATATTTT.

The rearrangement uses TRBV4-1 and TRBJ1-2, with a tentative D call TRBD1 (5 bases). The V and J ends lost 0 bases and 2 bases respectively, with 7 bases between them. There are 14 residues in the CDR3. Germline V gene sequence: CDR1 MGHRA, CDR2 YSYEKL. CDR3: CASSQDDSNYGYTF. The DNA for the CDR3 is TGCGCCAGCAGCCAAGATGACAGCAACTATGGCTACACCTTC.

The chain couples TRBV10-3 to TRBJ2-3; the match to TRBD2 covers 11 bases. The J segment lost 2 bases and the V segment lost 6 bases, leaving 4 bases of the junction unmatched. Germline values: CDR1 ENHRY, CDR2 SYGVKD. This CDR3 has 15 residues. The CDR3 loop reads CAISRLAGLTDTQYF. The CDR3 nucleotides read TGTGCCATCAGCCGACTAGCGGGACTCACAGATACGCAGTATTTT.

The gene calls are TRBV5-4 and TRBJ1-2, with TRBD1 identical over 8 bases. The CDR3 is 13 residues long. The V gene end was trimmed by 4 bases and the J gene end by 5 bases; junction bases not matched to a gene: 4. Looked up from germline, CDR1 is SGHNT and CDR2 is YYREEE (reference sequence). DNA for the CDR3: TGTGCCAGCAGCCAGACAGGGGTTTATGGCTACACCTTC. Translating it yields CASSQTGVYGYTF.